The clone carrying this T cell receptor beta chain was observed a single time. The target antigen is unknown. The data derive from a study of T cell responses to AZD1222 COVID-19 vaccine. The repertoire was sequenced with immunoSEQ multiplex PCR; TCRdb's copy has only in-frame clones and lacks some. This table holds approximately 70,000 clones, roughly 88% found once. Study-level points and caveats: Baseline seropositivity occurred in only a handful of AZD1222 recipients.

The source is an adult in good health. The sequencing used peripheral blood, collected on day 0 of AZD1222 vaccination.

The CDR3 region is CATSDFWASNEQFF. The DNA for the CDR3 is TGTGCCACCAGTGATTTTTGGGCCAGCAATGAGCAGTTCTTC. The genes are TRBV24-1 and TRBJ2-1; no reliable D call. Germline CDR1 reads KGHDR; CDR2 reads SFDVKD. Trimming took 1 base from V and 6 from J, leaving 9 bases between them. CDR3 size: 14 residues.